This paragraph reports one T cell receptor beta chain. Its antigen is not known. The entry originates in a study of cytomegalovirus exposure and HLA in healthy donors. Study-wide results and limits: Researchers left out some V segments, among them TRBV6-2 and TRBV6-3, as indistinguishable. As a later analysis revealed, most CMV-associated TCR beta chains appeared HLA-restricted. Per a prior analysis, the majority of TCR beta V segments were productive roughly 90% or roughly 30% of the time. A missense variant in DCLRE1C was later tied to TCR beta V- and J-gene trimming.

Primers: 60 Vbeta forward and 13 Jbeta reverse. Clones were read by immunoSEQ multiplex PCR, and TCRdb kept only the in-frame ones, dropping some. The top ten clones hold roughly 3.5% of a sample with about 130,000 clones, 75% of them seen once. Germline loops: CDR1 SNHLY, CDR2 FYNNEI. This CDR3 has 16 amino acids. The ends lost 2 bases at V and 1 base at J; junction bases unmatched: 1. Sequenced material: PBMCs. The chain has TRBV2 and TRBJ2-6; 8 bases agree with TRBD1. The clonotype originates from a woman aged 50 to 60 in good health and CMV-seronegative. The CDR3: CASSETGGSGANVLTF. The CDR3 DNA follows: TGTGCCAGCAGTGAAACAGGGGGGTCTGGGGCCAACGTCCTGACTTTC.